The 6 T cell receptor beta chains below come from one sample, sequenced in a study of T-cell memory formation after mild COVID-19. Using its own MiXCR run on the 5' RACE reads, TCRdb lists one record per CDR3 protein. The sample lists fewer than 60,000 distinct CDR3 sequences; about 27% were seen once. The specimen was PBMCs or a T cell subset sorted from them (not recorded which). These receptor sequences come from a man aged 18 to 30 who had mild COVID-19 (a few samples of this study predate the infection). Cell type and time point are not known.

The rearrangement links TRBV4-1 to TRBJ2-1; the D gene is possibly TRBD2 (6 bases). The germline V and J ends were trimmed by 4 bases and 7 bases, with 14 bases remaining between them. Germline V lookup: CDR1 MGHRA, CDR2 YSYEKL. CDR3 length: 14 amino acids. The CDR3 nucleotides read TGCGCCAGCAGCCCTGGGGGGAGTGGGAATGAGCAGTTCTTC. This encodes CASSPGGSGNEQFF.

This chain connects TRBV5-1 to TRBJ1-1; 7 bases agree with TRBD1. This CDR3 is built from 17 residues. Germline trimming cut 7 bases from V and 0 bases from J; bases unmatched to any gene: 15. The germline gives CDR1 SGHRS, CDR2 YFSETQ. CDR3 bases: TGCGCCAGCGGAACCAGGGGGGCAGGAGGTTTGAACACTGAAGCTTTCTTT. Protein product: CASGTRGAGGLNTEAFF.

V and J are TRBV7-8 and TRBJ2-3, with 7 bases fitting TRBD1. CDR1 and CDR2 from the germline V gene are SGHVS and FQNEAQ. This CDR3 has 16 amino acids. Unmatched junction bases numbered 8, after V lost 5 bases and J lost 0 bases. CDR3 amino acids: CASSRYGDRSTDTQYF. The CDR3 region has the DNA TGTGCCAGCAGCCGGTACGGGGACAGAAGCACAGATACGCAGTATTTT.

This clonotype was picked up a small number of times. This chain joins TRBV6-2 or TRBV6-3 and TRBJ2-1; D is unclear. CDR1 MNHEY and CDR2 SVGEGT come from the germline V gene. Between the trimmed V and J ends, which lost 6 bases and 8 bases, there was a span of 11 bases. This CDR3 comprises 12 residues. CDR3 in DNA: TGTGCCAGCAGGCCGGGTTTCGATGAGCAGTTCTTC. Protein: CASRPGFDEQFF.

This clonotype came up a few times. V usage is TRBV4-3 and J usage is TRBJ2-1, with no clear D. Trimming took off 0 bases at V and 9 bases at J, with 12 bases between the two ends. This CDR3 region has 14 residues. Germline assignment: CDR1 LGHNA and CDR2 YSLEER. DNA for the CDR3: TGCGCCAGCAGCCAAGACATCCCCGCACCTGAGCAGTTCTTC. Translating it yields CASSQDIPAPEQFF.

The chain combines TRBV7-2 with TRBJ2-5; 9 positions match TRBD2. Trimming cost V 1 base and J 2 bases; bases outside gene matches: 2. Germline V gene data show CDR1 as SGHTA and CDR2 as FQGNSA. This CDR3 spans 15 amino acids. The CDR3 DNA reads as TGTGCCAGCAGCTTAGTAGCGGGGGAACAAGAGACCCAGTACTTC. Translated: CASSLVAGEQETQYF.